This TCR beta chain was identified in a study of response to subunit inactivated influenza vaccine. Regarding the study as a whole: After each seasonal influenza vaccination, few new T cells are recruited, the authors suggested.

TCRdb independently ran MiXCR on the RT-PCR reads; one entry per CDR3 protein. Of about 190,000 distinct CDR3 sequences in the sample, around an eighth were seen once. The CDR3 spans 16 residues. V shed 4 bases and J 2 bases; nucleotides not matched to a gene: 3. CDR1 is MGHRA and CDR2 is YSYEKL in the germline V gene. On this clonotype itself: What it binds is unknown.

The chain is built from TRBV4-1 and TRBJ2-1; 12 positions agree with TRBD2. The receptor was derived from a man over 45 who received an inactivated influenza vaccine. The sequencing here drew on CD8+ T cells sorted from PBMCs, taken approximately 5 days after vaccination. The CDR3 is CASSRGLAGTYNEQFF. CDR3 in DNA: TGCGCCAGCAGCCGCGGACTAGCGGGGACCTACAATGAGCAGTTCTTC.